What follows describes a single TCR beta chain. Its binding antigen is unknown. Per-nucleotide qualities are absent, and no much larger clonotype sits a single base away. These data originate in a study of T cell responses to AZD1222 COVID-19 vaccine (dated by TCRdb to the early 2020s). The study in broad terms: A total of 240 or so trial participants underwent TCR sequencing, of whom about 210 had received two doses of AZD1222 and approximately 25 had received two doses of the MenACWY control vaccine. Trial participants were enrolled into age subgroups of 18-55, 56-69 and 70-plus years, which contained about 150, 27 and 61 TCR-sequenced participants, respectively. The study at large found these results: CD4 TCRs associated with the vaccine covered the entire spike protein, and the dominant responses were in regions 160-218 and 743-854. A significant rise in spike-specific TCR breadth and depth was observed after two AZD1222 doses relative to day 0 and relative to MenACWY recipients. Because no day 14 peak-response samples were available, the repertoires could be characterized only after the peak T cell response. Epitopes outside the regions mutated in the B.1.351 and B.1.1.7 variants were reportedly recognized by nearly half of the unique spike-specific TCRs. In the small 56-69-year group, the increase in depth fell short of significance, most likely because of low power. Conclusions about previously exposed vaccinees are limited, since just five to seven AZD1222 recipients were seropositive for SARS-CoV-2 at baseline. Participants were mostly white British and included more females than males, and it was suggested by the authors that clonal diversity may have been underestimated.

Interpreted using the paper, the time point label stands for: about 28 days (+/-7) after the second vaccine dose. Because spike-specific TCR depth and breadth did not differ between the two schedules, AZD1222 recipients who got a second dose at roughly 4 weeks were pooled with those who got a second dose at roughly 12 weeks. Samples from vaccinated people were obtained from the UK trials COV001 and COV002, which included a single-blind randomized controlled phase 2/3 trial of AZD1222 (ChAdOx1 nCoV-19) in healthy adults. For TCRbeta chain sequencing, PBMC samples were collected from trial participants at day 0 and at day 28 after the second dose. Spanning cysteine to phenylalanine, the CDR3 consists of 15 amino acids. Only the CDR3 DNA stays, 45 bases, in frame from base 1. V is reduced by 3 bases and J by 0 bases, leaving a spacing of 9 bases between them. CDR1 ENHRY and CDR2 SYGVKD are derived from the germline V gene.

The CDR3 regions of human TCRbeta chains were analyzed by immunosequencing. The paper's processing steps were these. TCRs in the repertoires were compared against a reference library of SARS-CoV-2-specific TCRs that had been generated with the MIRA antigen-specificity platform. Breadth was defined as the fraction of unique TCRs that were SARS-CoV-2-associated. Depth was defined as the fraction of total T cells that were SARS-CoV-2-associated. Using the MIRA data, each spike-specific TCR was mapped to the spike region that the TCR reacts to and placed in a CD4 or CD8 class. Log10-transformed breadth and depth values were compared by one-way ANOVA with Sidak's multiple comparisons tests. The clones in this table, taken by TCRdb from immuneACCESS, are in-frame only. Not every clone is retained; where verified, under half of the shortfall comes from an unresolved V gene, and the cause of the rest is unknown. V and J calls and clone size come straight from that table; D and trimming were deduced from the DNA. This sample lists around 200,000 clones; 90% to 95% were detected once. Of the sample, 1.5% to 2% is held by the ten largest clones.

This TCR derives from an adult who received the AZD1222 COVID-19 vaccine. Here the sequenced sample was peripheral blood, taken 28 days after the second AZD1222 dose. The rearranged chain carries TRBV10-3 and TRBJ1-5; the D gene is not confidently resolved. The CDR3 region: CAISDGEVSNQPQHF. The nucleotide sequence is TGTGCCATCAGTGATGGGGAAGTTAGCAATCAGCCCCAGCATTTT.